The source of this TCR beta chain is a study of T cell repertoires in cytomegalovirus infection. TCRdb passed the reads through MiXCR, listing each CDR3 protein once. The sample lists fewer than 550,000 distinct CDR3 sequences, 16% occurring once. In its sample, this clonotype was seen many times. The CDR3 sequence is 13 residues long. The germline V and J ends were trimmed by 5 bases and 6 bases, with 11 bases remaining between them. The chain joins TRBV12-3 or TRBV12-4 to TRBJ2-1; D ambiguous. Input material: CD8+ T cells from PBMCs. The clonotype was recovered from a human donor in good health (CMV status not recorded). Some clones in this sample may be carry-over from other donors' samples. The CDR3 DNA reads TGTGCCAGCAGTCTAGGTCGGCTCAATGAGCAGTTCTTC. Its protein product is CASSLGRLNEQFF.